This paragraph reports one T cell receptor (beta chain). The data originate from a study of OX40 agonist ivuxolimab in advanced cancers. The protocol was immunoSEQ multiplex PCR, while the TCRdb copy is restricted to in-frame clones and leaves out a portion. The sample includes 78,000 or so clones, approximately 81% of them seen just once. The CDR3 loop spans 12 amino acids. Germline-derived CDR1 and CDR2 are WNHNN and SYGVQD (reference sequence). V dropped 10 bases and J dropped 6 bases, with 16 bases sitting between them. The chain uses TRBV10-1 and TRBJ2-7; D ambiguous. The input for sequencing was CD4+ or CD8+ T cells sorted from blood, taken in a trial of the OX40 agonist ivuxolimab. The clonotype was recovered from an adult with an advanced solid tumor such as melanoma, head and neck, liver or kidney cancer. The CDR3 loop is CATQGGSGEQYF. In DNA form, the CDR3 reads TGCGCCACCCAAGGCGGTTCTGGCGAGCAGTACTTC.